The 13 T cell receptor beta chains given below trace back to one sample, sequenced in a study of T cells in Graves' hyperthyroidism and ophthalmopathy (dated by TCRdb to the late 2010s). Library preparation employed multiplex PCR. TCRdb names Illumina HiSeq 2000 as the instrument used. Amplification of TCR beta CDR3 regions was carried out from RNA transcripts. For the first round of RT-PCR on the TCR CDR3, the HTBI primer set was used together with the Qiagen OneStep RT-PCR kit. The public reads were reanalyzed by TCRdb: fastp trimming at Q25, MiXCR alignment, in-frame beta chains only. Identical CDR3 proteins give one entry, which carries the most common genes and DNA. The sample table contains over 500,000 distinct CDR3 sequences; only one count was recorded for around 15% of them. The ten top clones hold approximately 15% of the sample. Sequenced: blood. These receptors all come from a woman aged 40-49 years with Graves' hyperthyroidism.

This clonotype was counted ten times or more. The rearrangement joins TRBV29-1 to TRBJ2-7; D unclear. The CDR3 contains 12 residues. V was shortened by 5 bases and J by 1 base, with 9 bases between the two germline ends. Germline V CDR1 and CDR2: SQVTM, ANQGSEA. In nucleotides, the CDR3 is TGCAGCGTTCAAAGTGGGTCCTACGAGCAGTACTTC. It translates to CSVQSGSYEQYF.

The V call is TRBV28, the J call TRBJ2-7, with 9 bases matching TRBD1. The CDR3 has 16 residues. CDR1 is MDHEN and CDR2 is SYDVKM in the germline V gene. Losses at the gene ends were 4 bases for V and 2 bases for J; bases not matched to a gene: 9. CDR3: CASSSFTGTGPYEQYF. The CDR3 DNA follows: TGTGCCAGCAGTTCATTTACCGGGACAGGGCCCTACGAGCAGTACTTC.

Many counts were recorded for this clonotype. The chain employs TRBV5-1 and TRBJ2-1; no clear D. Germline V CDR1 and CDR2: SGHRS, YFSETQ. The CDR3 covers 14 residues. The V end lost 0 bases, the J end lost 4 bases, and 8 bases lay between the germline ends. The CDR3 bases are TGCGCCAGCAGCTTGGGTAATGGGTACAATGAGCAGTTCTTC. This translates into CASSLGNGYNEQFF.

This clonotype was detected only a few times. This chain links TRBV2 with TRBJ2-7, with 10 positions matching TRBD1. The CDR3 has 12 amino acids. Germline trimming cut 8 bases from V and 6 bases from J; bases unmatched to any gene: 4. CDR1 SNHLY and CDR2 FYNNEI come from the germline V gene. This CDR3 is CASRGQGFEQYF. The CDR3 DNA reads TGTGCCAGCCGGGGACAGGGGTTCGAGCAGTACTTC.

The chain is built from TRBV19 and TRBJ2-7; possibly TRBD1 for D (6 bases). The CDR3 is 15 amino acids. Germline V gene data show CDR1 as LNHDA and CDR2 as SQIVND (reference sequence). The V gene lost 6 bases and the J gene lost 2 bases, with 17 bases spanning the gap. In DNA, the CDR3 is TGTGCCAGTAGCGCGCTCGGGACACCCACCTACGAGCAGTACTTC. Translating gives CASSALGTPTYEQYF.

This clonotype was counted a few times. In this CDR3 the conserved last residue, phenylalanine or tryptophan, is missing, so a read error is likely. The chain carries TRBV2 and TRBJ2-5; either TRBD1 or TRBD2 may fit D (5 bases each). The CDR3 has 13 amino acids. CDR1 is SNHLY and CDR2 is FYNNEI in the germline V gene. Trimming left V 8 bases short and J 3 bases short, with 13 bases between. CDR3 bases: TGTGCCAGCGGGAGAGACAGTGAAGAGACCCAGTACCTC. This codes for CASGRDSEETQYL.

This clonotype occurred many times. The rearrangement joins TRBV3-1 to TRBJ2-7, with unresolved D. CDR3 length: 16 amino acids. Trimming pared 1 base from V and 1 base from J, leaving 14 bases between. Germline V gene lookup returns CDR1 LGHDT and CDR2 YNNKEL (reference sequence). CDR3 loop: CASSQGSLRSSYEQYF. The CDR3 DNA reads TGTGCCAGCAGCCAAGGGTCCTTAAGGTCTTCCTACGAGCAGTACTTC.

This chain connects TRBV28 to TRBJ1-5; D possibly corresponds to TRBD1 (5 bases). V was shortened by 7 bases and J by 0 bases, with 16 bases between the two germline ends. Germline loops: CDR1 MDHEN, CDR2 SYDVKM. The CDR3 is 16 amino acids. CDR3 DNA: TGTGCCAGCAATCCCACGGGGGTCATTAGCAATCAGCCCCAGCATTTT. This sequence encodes CASNPTGVISNQPQHF.

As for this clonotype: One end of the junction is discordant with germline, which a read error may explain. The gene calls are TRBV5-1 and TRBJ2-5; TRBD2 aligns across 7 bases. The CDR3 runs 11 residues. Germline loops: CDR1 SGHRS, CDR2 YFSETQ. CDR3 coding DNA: TGCGCCAGCAGCTTCTCCGGGACTACCGACTTC. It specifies CASSFSGTTDF.

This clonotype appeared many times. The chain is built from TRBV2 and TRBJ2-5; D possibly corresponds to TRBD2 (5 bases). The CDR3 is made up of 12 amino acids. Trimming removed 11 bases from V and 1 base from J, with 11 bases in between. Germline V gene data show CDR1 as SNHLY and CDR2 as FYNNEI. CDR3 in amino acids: CAGGTTQETQYF. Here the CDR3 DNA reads TGTGCCGGAGGAACAACCCAAGAGACCCAGTACTTC.

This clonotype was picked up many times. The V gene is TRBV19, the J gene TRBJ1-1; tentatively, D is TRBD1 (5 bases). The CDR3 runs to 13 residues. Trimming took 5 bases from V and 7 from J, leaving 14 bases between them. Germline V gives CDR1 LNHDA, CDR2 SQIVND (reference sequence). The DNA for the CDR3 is TGTGCCAGTAGTCCGAGCCCAACAGGTGAAGCTTTCTTT. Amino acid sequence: CASSPSPTGEAFF.

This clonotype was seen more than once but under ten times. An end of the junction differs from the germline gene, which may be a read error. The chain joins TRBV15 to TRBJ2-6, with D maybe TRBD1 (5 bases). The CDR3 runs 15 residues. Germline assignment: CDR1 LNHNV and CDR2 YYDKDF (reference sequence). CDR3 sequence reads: CATGRAGSGANVLTF. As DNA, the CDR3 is TGTGCCACCGGCAGAGCAGGGTCTGGGGCCAACGTCCTGACTTTC.

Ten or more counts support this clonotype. CDR3 nucleotides: TGTGCCAGCAGCCTTCAGGTGGGGACAGGAGCTAATTCACCCCTCCACTTT. Protein product: CASSLQVGTGANSPLHF. The chain is built from TRBV7-9 and TRBJ1-6, with TRBD1 matching over 8 bases. The CDR3 is 17 amino acids. Germline values: CDR1 SEHNR, CDR2 FQNEAQ (reference sequence). The V segment lost 5 bases and the J segment 6 bases; nucleotides outside the gene matches: 12.